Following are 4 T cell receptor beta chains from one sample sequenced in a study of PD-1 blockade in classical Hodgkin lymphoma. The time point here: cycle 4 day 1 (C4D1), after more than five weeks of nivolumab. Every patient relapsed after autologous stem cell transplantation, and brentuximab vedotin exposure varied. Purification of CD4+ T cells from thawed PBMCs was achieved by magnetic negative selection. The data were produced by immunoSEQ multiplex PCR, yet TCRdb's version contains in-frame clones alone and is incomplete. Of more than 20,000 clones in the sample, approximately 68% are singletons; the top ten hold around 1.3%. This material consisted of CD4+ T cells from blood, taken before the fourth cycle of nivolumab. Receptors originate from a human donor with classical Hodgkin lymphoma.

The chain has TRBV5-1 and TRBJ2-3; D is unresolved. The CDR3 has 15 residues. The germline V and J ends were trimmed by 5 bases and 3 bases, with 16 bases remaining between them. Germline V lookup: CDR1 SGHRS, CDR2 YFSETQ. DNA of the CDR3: TGCGCCAGCAGATCGTTAGCCCTAAGGACAGATACGCAGTATTTT. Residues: CASRSLALRTDTQYF.

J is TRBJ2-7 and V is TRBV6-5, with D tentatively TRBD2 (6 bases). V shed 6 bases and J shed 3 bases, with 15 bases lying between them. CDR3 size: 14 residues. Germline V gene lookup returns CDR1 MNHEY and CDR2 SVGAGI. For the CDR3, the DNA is TGTGCCAGCAGCCGGGACTTTGGGGTCTACGAGCAGTACTTC. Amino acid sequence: CASSRDFGVYEQYF.

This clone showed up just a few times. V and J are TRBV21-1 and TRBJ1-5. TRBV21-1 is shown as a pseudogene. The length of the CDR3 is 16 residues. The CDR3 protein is CASSLWGGTLCLAQHF. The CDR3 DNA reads TGTGCCAGCAGCCTCTGGGGGGGGACCTTGTGTTTGGCCCAGCATTTT.

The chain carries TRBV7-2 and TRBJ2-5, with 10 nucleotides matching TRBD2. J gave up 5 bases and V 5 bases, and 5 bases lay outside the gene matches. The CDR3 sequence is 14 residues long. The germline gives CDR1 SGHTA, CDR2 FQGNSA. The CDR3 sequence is CASSMGLAWETQYF. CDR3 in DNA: TGTGCCAGCAGCATGGGACTAGCGTGGGAGACCCAGTACTTC.